Sequencing of this T cell receptor beta chain was carried out in a study of blood T cell repertoires in COVID-19. V gave up 1 base and J gave up 3 bases, with 15 bases separating them. This CDR3 comprises 16 residues. Germline V gene data show CDR1 as SGHAT and CDR2 as FQNNGV. Profiled with immunoSEQ multiplex PCR; TCRdb holds only in-frame clones, not every one. The sample yields 100,000 to 150,000 clones, around 88% seen once. This chain connects TRBV11-2 to TRBJ1-2; D is perhaps TRBD1 (6 bases). The source of this sequence is a man in his forties or fifties with acute or convalescent COVID-19. Sequenced sample: peripheral blood. The CDR3 coding sequence is TGTGCCAGCAGCTTAGGGCCGAAGGGACAAGACTATGGCTACACCTTC. Translated: CASSLGPKGQDYGYTF. Supplemented by reference TRBV11-2 and TRBJ1-2, the full variable domain reads EAGVAQSPRYKIIEKRQSVAFWCNPISGHATLYWYQQILGQGPKLLIQFQNNGVVDDSQLPKDRFSAERLKGVDSTLKIQPAKLEDSAVYLCASSLGPKGQDYGYTFGSGTRLTVV.